This T cell receptor beta chain was identified during a study of cytomegalovirus exposure and HLA in healthy donors. Study observations and caveats: A later analysis showed TCR association rates differing by HLA locus, peaking at DRB1 and lowest at HLA-C. Of the V segments, some could not be distinguished, including TRBV6-2 and TRBV6-3, and were excluded. Analyses of presence and absence presupposed an approximately uniform sequencing depth across donors. V- and J-gene trimming of TCR beta was linked (in a later analysis) to a missense DCLRE1C variant.

Germline values: CDR1 SNHLY, CDR2 FYNNEI. This CDR3 comprises 13 residues. With 8 bases removed from V and 3 bases from J, the gap between germline ends came to 12 bases. On this clone: The antigen remains unidentified.

Use of 60 Vbeta and 13 Jbeta primers characterized the PCR. Sequenced by immunoSEQ multiplex PCR; TCRdb stores in-frame clones only, minus some. The data show tens of thousands of clones, roughly 64% seen once. The sample consisted of PBMCs. The receptor comes from a man in his forties or fifties in good health and CMV-seropositive. V gene TRBV2 combines with J gene TRBJ2-3; TRBD2 is a possible D gene (5 bases). CDR3 in DNA: TGTGCCAGCTCCAAGAGGGCAACAGATACGCAGTATTTT. The encoded protein is CASSKRATDTQYF.